This T cell receptor beta chain was sequenced in a study of beta chain features in type 1 diabetes. V lost 4 bases, J lost 2 bases, and 15 bases lay in between. This CDR3 is 15 amino acids long. Germline CDR1 and CDR2: SGHTA and FQGNSA. The whole isolated RNA underwent reverse transcription, so sequencing captured expressed TCRB transcripts. Sequencing was performed with immunoSEQ multiplex PCR; in TCRdb, only in-frame clones are kept and a portion is missing. The table shows hundreds of thousands of clones, with about 16% occurring only once. The specimen sequenced was naive CD4+ T cells from blood. The sequence derives from a young man in good health. The genes are TRBV7-2 and TRBJ2-7; D is uncertain. The CDR3 protein is CASSSPPGLTYEQYF. DNA of the CDR3: TGTGCCAGCAGCTCTCCTCCTGGGCTCACCTACGAGCAGTACTTC.